The 25 T cell receptor beta chains below come from one sample, sequenced in a study of T-cell reconstitution after alpha-beta-depleted transplantation in children. A TCRbeta library incorporating unique molecular identifiers was prepared. TCRdb analysed the PCR reads with MiXCR anew, one entry per CDR3 protein. The data show roughly 300,000 distinct CDR3 sequences, around a tenth seen once. Sequencing used peripheral blood, obtained 180 days after TCRalphabeta/CD19-depleted stem cell transplant. These receptor sequences come from a male patient between 2 and 15 years old who had a stem cell transplant for chronic granulomatous disease, so the T cells may come from the graft donor.

This clonotype was detected ten times or more. The genes are TRBV15 and TRBJ2-1; TRBD1 might be the D (6 bases). The CDR3 has 17 amino acids. Per germline, CDR1 LNHNV and CDR2 YYDKDF (reference sequence). The V gene lost 6 bases and the J gene lost 3 bases, with 21 bases spanning the gap. The CDR3 bases are TGTGCCACCAGTATTTGGTCGGGCAGGGGACACTACAATGAGCAGTTCTTC. This encodes CATSIWSGRGHYNEQFF.

The chain joins TRBV12-3 or TRBV12-4 to TRBJ2-1; D is possibly TRBD2 (5 bases). The CDR3 consists of 13 residues. Trimming pared 2 bases from V and 10 bases from J, leaving 12 bases between. The CDR3: CASSLYTGLEQFF. CDR3 nucleotides: TGTGCCAGCAGTTTATATACGGGGTTAGAGCAGTTCTTC.

This clonotype was counted ten times or more. The CDR3 DNA follows: TGTGCCAGCAGTTGGCGGAGGGTTGGCACAGATACGCAGTATTTT. Its translation is CASSWRRVGTDTQYF. The gene calls are TRBV27 and TRBJ2-3; TRBD2 might be the D (6 bases). Germline CDR1 and CDR2: MNHEY and SMNVEV (reference sequence). This CDR3 is built from 15 residues. V lost 4 bases and J lost 1, with 12 bases in between.

The rearrangement uses TRBV12-3 or TRBV12-4 and TRBJ1-2, with TRBD1 identical over 12 bases. With 6 bases clipped from V and 6 bases from J, the junction kept 2 bases outside the gene matches. This CDR3 contains 13 residues. CDR3 DNA: TGTGCCAGCAGGGGACAGGGGGCGAATGGCTACACCTTC. This codes for CASRGQGANGYTF.

Ten or more counts support this clonotype. The chain links TRBV12-3 or TRBV12-4 to TRBJ2-7; TRBD1 agrees at 9 bases. Trimming removed 6 bases from V and 6 bases from J; junction bases left unmatched: 12. The CDR3 totals 15 residues. The CDR3 nucleotides read TGTGCCAGCAGGGGGACAGGGACCACGTATTCCGAGCAGTACTTC. This codes for CASRGTGTTYSEQYF.

Details on this clonotype: A much larger clone lies one base from this, so it may be a read error. This rearrangement joins TRBV29-1 to TRBJ1-2; possibly TRBD1 for D (5 bases). The germline gives CDR1 SQVTM, CDR2 ANQGSEA. The CDR3 consists of 12 residues. The CDR3 is CSVREGPYGDTF. The CDR3 coding sequence is TGCAGCGTTAGGGAGGGACCCTATGGCGACACCTTC.

This clonotype was seen many times. This chain uses TRBV10-3 with TRBJ2-1, with D perhaps given as TRBD1 or TRBD2 (6 bases each). Germline CDR1 and CDR2: ENHRY and SYGVKD. CDR3 length equals 15 residues. Trimming pared 4 bases from V and 3 bases from J, leaving 13 bases between. The CDR3 loop is CAISAAGQNYNEQFF. CDR3 in DNA: TGTGCCATCAGTGCGGCGGGACAAAACTACAATGAGCAGTTCTTC.

This clonotype was found many times. V and J are TRBV12-3 or TRBV12-4 and TRBJ2-2; a possible D gene is TRBD2 (6 bases). The CDR3 is 13 amino acids. The V gene lost 7 bases and the J gene lost 6 bases, with 12 bases spanning the gap. In DNA, the CDR3 is TGTGCCAGCAACCAACTAGCTGCCGGGGAGCTGTTTTTT. Its protein product is CASNQLAAGELFF.

At least ten counts were recorded for this clonotype. This chain joins TRBV20-1 and TRBJ1-1; no firm D call. V dropped 5 bases and J dropped 6 bases, with 16 bases sitting between them. The length of the CDR3 is 13 residues. Looked up from germline, CDR1 is DFQATT and CDR2 is SNEGSKA (reference sequence). The CDR3 loop reads CSAFLEPWAEAFF. The CDR3 region has the DNA TGCAGTGCTTTCCTAGAGCCTTGGGCTGAAGCTTTCTTT.

The chain has TRBV4-2 and TRBJ1-6; D is perhaps TRBD1 (5 bases). Germline V lookup: CDR1 LGHNA, CDR2 YNFKEQ. The CDR3 runs 18 residues. V was clipped by 1 base and J by 9 bases, with 22 bases between them. In DNA form, the CDR3 reads TGTGCCAGCAGCCAAGGTATCAACGACAGCCGGTTTCGTTCACCCCTCCACTTT. Translated: CASSQGINDSRFRSPLHF.

This clonotype was recorded at least ten times. Its ends do not fully match the called genes, so a read error is possible. The chain joins TRBV18 to TRBJ2-7; 7 bases are shared with TRBD2. Looked up from germline, CDR1 is KGHSH and CDR2 is LQKENI. The CDR3 loop spans 13 amino acids. CDR3 sequence reads: CASAPTSINEQYF. CDR3 bases: TGTGCCAGCGCACCGACTAGCATCAACGAGCAGTACTTC. The entire variable domain, with the rest obtained from reference TRBV18 and TRBJ2-7, is as follows: NAGVMQNPRHLVRRRGQEARLRCSPMKGHSHVYWYRQLPEEGLKFMVYLQKENIIDESGMPKERFSAEFPKEGPSILRIQQVVRGDSAAYFCASAPTSINEQYFGPGTRLTVT.

This clonotype showed up many times. The chain couples TRBV10-2 to TRBJ1-2; D is perhaps TRBD1 (5 bases). The germline V gene encodes CDR1 WSHSY and CDR2 SAAADI. This CDR3 is built from 14 residues. Trimming shortened V by 0 bases and J by 6 bases, and 11 bases separated the two germline ends. The CDR3 loop is CASSESSGWDGYTF. As DNA, the CDR3 is TGCGCCAGCAGTGAGTCTTCAGGGTGGGATGGCTACACCTTC.

This clonotype has at least ten counts. The rearrangement joins TRBV7-2 to TRBJ2-1; D uncertain. The CDR3 extends over 15 amino acids. Germline CDR1 reads SGHTA; CDR2 reads FQGNSA. The V end was cut by 2 bases, the J end by 0 bases, with 8 bases between. Written as DNA, the CDR3 is TGTGCCAGCAGCTTACACTACCCCTCCTACAATGAGCAGTTCTTC. Translating it yields CASSLHYPSYNEQFF.

V is TRBV28 and J is TRBJ2-7; 14 positions agree with TRBD2. From germline, CDR1 is MDHEN and CDR2 SYDVKM. Trimming cost V 11 bases and J 6 bases; bases outside gene matches: 12. The CDR3 extends over 15 amino acids. CDR3 in amino acids: CACRLAGGHLPEQYF. CDR3 DNA: TGTGCCTGCCGACTAGCGGGAGGGCACTTGCCCGAGCAGTACTTC. Together with reference TRBV28 and TRBJ2-7, the CDR3 gives the full variable domain: DVKVTQSSRYLVKRTGEKVFLECVQDMDHENMFWYRQDPGLGLRLIYFSYDVKMKEKGDIPEGYSVSREKKERFSLILESASTNQTSMYLCACRLAGGHLPEQYFGPGTRLTVT.

This clonotype was observed a few times. The genes are TRBV12-3 or TRBV12-4 and TRBJ1-2; the D gene is possibly TRBD1 (5 bases). This CDR3 comprises 16 residues. V gave up 5 bases and J gave up 2 bases, with 18 bases separating them. The CDR3 region has the DNA TGTGCCAGCAGTCCCATCGAAGGACAAGCCAACTATGGCTACACCTTC. This gives the protein CASSPIEGQANYGYTF.

This clonotype was seen at least ten times. The chain combines TRBV3-1 with TRBJ2-7; TRBD2 matches 7 bases. CDR3 length equals 15 residues. The germline CDR1 and CDR2 sequences are LGHDT and YNNKEL (reference sequence). Losses at the gene ends were 1 base for V and 1 base for J; bases not matched to a gene: 4. The CDR3 protein is CASSQVGGSSYEQYF. The DNA for the CDR3 is TGTGCCAGCAGCCAAGTGGGAGGGAGTTCCTACGAGCAGTACTTC.

Concerning this clonotype: A much larger clone sits a single nucleotide away, making a read error possible. The chain has TRBV11-1 and TRBJ2-3; 7 nucleotides agree with TRBD2. The CDR3 totals 16 residues. The germline gives CDR1 SGHAT, CDR2 FQDESV (reference sequence). The CDR3 region has the DNA TGTGCCAGCATCTTAGGCGAGGGAGGGGTGGCAGATACGCAGTATTTT. Its translation: CASILGEGGVADTQYF.

This clonotype showed up many times. Relative to the germline gene, one junction end is altered; a read error may explain this. V is TRBV5-1 and J is TRBJ1-2; tentatively, D is TRBD1 (5 bases). Germline assignment: CDR1 SGHRS and CDR2 YFSETQ. This CDR3 is built from 12 residues. The CDR3 here is CASSSQGGGYTF. CDR3 DNA: TGTGCCAGCAGTTCCCAGGGTGGTGGCTACACCTTC. The full variable domain, with the rest looked up from reference TRBV5-1 and TRBJ1-2, is KAGVTQTPRYLIKTRGQQVTLSCSPISGHRSVSWYQQTPGQGLQFLFEYFSETQRNKGNFPGRFSGRQFSNSRSEMNVSTLELGDSALYLCASSSQGGGYTFGSGTRLTVV.

In this sample, this clonotype turned up many times. The J gene is TRBJ2-1, the V gene TRBV20-1, with 13 bases identical to TRBD2. The CDR3 is 15 residues long. Germline-derived CDR1 and CDR2 are DFQATT and SNEGSKA (reference sequence). J lost 7 bases, V lost 6 bases, and 9 bases had no gene match. As DNA, the CDR3 is TGCAGTGCCGCCGGGACTAGCGGGACGAGGAATGAGCAGTTCTTC. Translated: CSAAGTSGTRNEQFF.

This clonotype was recorded at least ten times. V is TRBV20-1 and J is TRBJ2-3; TRBD2 matches 13 bases. This CDR3 is 18 amino acids long. V dropped 4 bases and J dropped 0; count of bases not matched to a gene: 10. Germline CDR1 and CDR2: DFQATT and SNEGSKA (reference sequence). CDR3 bases: TGCAGTGCTATAAGACTAGCGGGAGGCTATACTAGCACAGATACGCAGTATTTT. It specifies CSAIRLAGGYTSTDTQYF.

This clonotype has at least ten counts. The rearrangement joins TRBV5-5 to TRBJ1-1; D gene ambiguous. This CDR3 contains 14 residues. Looked up from germline, CDR1 is SGHKS and CDR2 is YYEKEE (reference sequence). Trimming cost V 5 bases and J 1 base, with 12 bases left between them. CDR3 residues: CASRSGPPNTEAFF. In DNA form, the CDR3 reads TGTGCCAGCAGATCGGGCCCTCCGAACACTGAAGCTTTCTTT.

A word on this clonotype: A much larger clone lies one base from this, so it may be a read error. The rearrangement uses TRBV11-2 and TRBJ2-1, with TRBD2 as a possible D gene (5 bases). The germline V gene has CDR1 SGHAT and CDR2 FQNNGV. The CDR3 is made up of 16 amino acids. The CDR3 protein is CPSSLDTLAGYNEQFF. The CDR3 coding sequence is TGTCCCAGCAGCTTAGATACGCTAGCTGGGTACAATGAGCAGTTCTTC.

The table lists this clonotype with many counts. The chain has TRBV20-1 and TRBJ1-5, with no clear D. The V gene's germline CDR1 is DFQATT and CDR2 SNEGSKA (reference sequence). The CDR3 is 13 amino acids. The V end lost 3 bases, the J end lost 5 bases, and 11 bases lay between the germline ends. In DNA, the CDR3 is TGCAGTGCTAGTATAGGAAATGATCAGCCCCAGCATTTT. Amino acids: CSASIGNDQPQHF.

Many counts were recorded for this clonotype. V and J are TRBV20-1 and TRBJ2-1; TRBD2 is a possible D gene (5 bases). The V gene's germline CDR1 is DFQATT and CDR2 SNEGSKA (reference sequence). The V gene lost 4 bases and the J gene lost 0 bases, with 10 bases spanning the gap. The CDR3 sequence is 14 residues long. This chain's CDR3 is CSANLGSSYNEQFF. The CDR3 DNA sequence: TGCAGTGCTAATTTGGGGAGCTCCTACAATGAGCAGTTCTTC.

This clonotype was detected many times. This chain uses TRBV29-1 with TRBJ2-1; a weak D match, TRBD1 (6 bases). The CDR3 is 14 residues long. Germline V gives CDR1 SQVTM, CDR2 ANQGSEA. Trimming took off 6 bases at V and 7 bases at J, with 19 bases between the two ends. CDR3 in DNA: TGCAGCGTCGCGCCCACAGGGAAGGGGAATGAGCAGTTCTTC. Its translation is CSVAPTGKGNEQFF.